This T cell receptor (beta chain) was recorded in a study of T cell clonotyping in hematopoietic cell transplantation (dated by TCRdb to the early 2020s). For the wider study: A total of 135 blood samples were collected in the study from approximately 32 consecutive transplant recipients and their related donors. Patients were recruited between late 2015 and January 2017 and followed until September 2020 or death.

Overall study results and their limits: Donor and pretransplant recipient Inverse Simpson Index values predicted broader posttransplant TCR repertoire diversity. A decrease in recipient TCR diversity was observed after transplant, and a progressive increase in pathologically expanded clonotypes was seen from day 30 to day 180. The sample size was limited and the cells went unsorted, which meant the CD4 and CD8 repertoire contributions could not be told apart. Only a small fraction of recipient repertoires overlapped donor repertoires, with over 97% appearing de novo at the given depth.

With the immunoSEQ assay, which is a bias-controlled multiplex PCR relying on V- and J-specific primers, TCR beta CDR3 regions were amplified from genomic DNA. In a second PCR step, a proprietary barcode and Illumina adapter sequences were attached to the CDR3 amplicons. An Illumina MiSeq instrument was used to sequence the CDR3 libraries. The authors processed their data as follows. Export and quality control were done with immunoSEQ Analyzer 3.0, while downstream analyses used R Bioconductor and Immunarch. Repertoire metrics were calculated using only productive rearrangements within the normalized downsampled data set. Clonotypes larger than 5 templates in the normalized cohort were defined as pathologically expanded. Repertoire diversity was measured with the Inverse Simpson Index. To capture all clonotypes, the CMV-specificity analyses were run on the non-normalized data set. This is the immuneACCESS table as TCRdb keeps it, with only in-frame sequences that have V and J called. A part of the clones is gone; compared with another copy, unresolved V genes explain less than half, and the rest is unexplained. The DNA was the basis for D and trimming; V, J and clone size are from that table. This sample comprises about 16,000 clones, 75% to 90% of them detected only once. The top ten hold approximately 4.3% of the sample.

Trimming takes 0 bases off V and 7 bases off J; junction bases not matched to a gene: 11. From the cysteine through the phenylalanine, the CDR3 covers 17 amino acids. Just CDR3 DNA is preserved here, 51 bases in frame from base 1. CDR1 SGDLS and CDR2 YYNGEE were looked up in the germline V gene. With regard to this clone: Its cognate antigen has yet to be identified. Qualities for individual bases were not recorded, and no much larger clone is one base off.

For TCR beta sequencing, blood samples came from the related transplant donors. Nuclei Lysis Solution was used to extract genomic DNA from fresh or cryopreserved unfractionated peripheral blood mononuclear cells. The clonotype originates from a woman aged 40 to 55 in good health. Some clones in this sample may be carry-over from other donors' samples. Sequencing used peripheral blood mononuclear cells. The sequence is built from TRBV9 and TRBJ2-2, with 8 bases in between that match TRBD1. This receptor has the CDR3 CASSVGGRTGGGGELFF. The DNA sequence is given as TGTGCCAGCAGCGTAGGGGGTCGCACAGGGGGAGGCGGGGAGCTGTTTTTT. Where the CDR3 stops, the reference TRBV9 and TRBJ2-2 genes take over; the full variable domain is DSGVTQTPKHLITATGQRVTLRCSPRSGDLSVYWYQQSLDQGLQFLIQYYNGEERAKGNILERFSAQQFPDLHSELNLSSLELGDSALYFCASSVGGRTGGGGELFFGEGSRLTVL.